These 21 T cell receptor beta chains were all obtained from the same sample, sequenced in a study of blood T cell repertoires in COVID-19. TCRdb keeps only in-frame clones here, not all; method: immunoSEQ multiplex PCR. The sample lists 130,000 to 150,000 clones, approximately 81% occurring once. The specimen was peripheral blood. These receptors were obtained from a human donor in a cohort sampled during active COVID-19.

J is TRBJ2-2 and V is TRBV6-2 or TRBV6-3; tentatively, D is TRBD2 (6 bases). CDR1 is MNHEY, CDR2 SVGEGT, per germline. Trimming took off 4 bases at V and 4 bases at J, with 16 bases between the two ends. The CDR3 is made up of 16 amino acids. The CDR3 spells CASSSPGFSGTGELFF. CDR3 nucleotide sequence: TGTGCCAGCAGTTCACCGGGATTTAGCGGCACCGGGGAGCTGTTTTTT.

The chain employs TRBV28 and TRBJ1-4; weak D call: TRBD1 (6 bases). CDR1 and CDR2 from the germline V gene are MDHEN and SYDVKM. V was pared by 7 bases and J by 5 bases, with 14 bases between. The CDR3 totals 14 residues. CDR3 DNA: TGTGCCAGCATCGTGAGGGGGGGGAATGAAAAACTGTTTTTT. This gives the protein CASIVRGGNEKLFF.

The chain is built from TRBV5-1 and TRBJ1-1; TRBD1 agrees at 9 bases. The CDR3 is made up of 14 amino acids. Germline assignment: CDR1 SGHRS and CDR2 YFSETQ. After removal of 6 bases from V and 6 bases from J, the junction contained 9 bases not matched to a gene. CDR3 coding DNA: TGCGCCAGCAACTCAGGGACAGGGACCGCTGAAGCTTTCTTT. This encodes CASNSGTGTAEAFF.

This chain uses TRBV15 with TRBJ2-3, with TRBD2 matching 10 bases. The CDR3 runs to 19 residues. In germline, CDR1 is LNHNV, CDR2 YYDKDF (reference sequence). V was clipped by 1 base and J by 1 base; unmatched bases: 11. As DNA, the CDR3 is TGTGCCACCAGCAGAGGAGGGGGTTTAGCGGGGGGCCGCACAGATACGCAGTATTTT. Its translation: CATSRGGGLAGGRTDTQYF.

This rearrangement joins TRBV18 to TRBJ2-1; D may be TRBD1 (6 bases). The CDR3 has 15 amino acids. Germline V gene data show CDR1 as KGHSH and CDR2 as LQKENI. V lost 2 bases and J 3 bases, leaving 11 bases between the germline ends. The CDR3 sequence: CASSPGQGSYNEQFF. CDR3 nucleotide sequence: TGTGCCAGCTCACCAGGCCAGGGGAGCTACAATGAGCAGTTCTTC.

This clone was seen a single time. This chain connects TRBV7-2 to TRBJ1-2, with 7 bases fitting TRBD1. Germline CDR1 reads SGHTA; CDR2 reads FQGNSA. The CDR3 extends over 15 amino acids. Trimming at V came to 2 bases and at J to 2 bases, leaving 5 bases not matched to a gene. The CDR3 is CASSLQTGDNYGYTF. In nucleotides, the CDR3 is TGTGCCAGCAGCTTACAAACAGGGGACAACTATGGCTACACCTTC.

This clone was seen just once. This sequence joins TRBV4-2 and TRBJ2-3, with 7 bases lining up with TRBD2. After removal of 0 bases from V and 1 base from J, the junction contained 7 bases not matched to a gene. This CDR3 is built from 17 residues. From germline, CDR1 is LGHNA and CDR2 YNFKEQ. Written as DNA, the CDR3 is TGTGCCAGCAGCCAAGATGGATCCAGCGGGGGCACAGATACGCAGTATTTT. It yields the protein CASSQDGSSGGTDTQYF.

V is TRBV3-1 (or the pseudogene TRBV3-2) and J is TRBJ1-4; the D gene is possibly TRBD1 (6 bases). The CDR3 is 15 amino acids. Trimming took 4 bases from V and 3 from J, leaving 12 bases between them. Per germline, CDR1 LGHDT and CDR2 YNNKEL (reference sequence). CDR3 region: CASSRREGANEKLFF. The CDR3 DNA reads as TGTGCCAGCAGCCGGCGGGAGGGGGCTAATGAAAAACTGTTTTTT.

The chain couples TRBV27 to TRBJ1-6, with TRBD1 as a possible D gene (6 bases). The germline gives CDR1 MNHEY, CDR2 SMNVEV (reference sequence). The germline V and J ends were trimmed by 5 bases and 8 bases, with 10 bases remaining between them. This CDR3 contains 13 residues. CDR3 sequence (DNA): TGTGCCAGCAGTCTGGACAGATATTCACCCCTCCACTTT. Encoded protein: CASSLDRYSPLHF.

This CDR3 reads CASSLRGAVSAYEQYF. CDR3 nucleotide sequence: TGTGCCAGCAGCCTCAGGGGGGCAGTCTCGGCCTACGAGCAGTACTTC. The rearrangement joins TRBV28 to TRBJ2-7, with D possibly matching TRBD1 (7 bases). CDR3 length equals 16 residues. Trimming removed 6 bases from V and 2 bases from J, with 20 bases in between. Germline values: CDR1 MDHEN, CDR2 SYDVKM.

This chain joins TRBV18 and TRBJ1-4, with D unresolved. CDR3 length: 15 residues. Trimming left V 3 bases short and J 2 bases short, with 10 bases between. From germline, CDR1 is KGHSH and CDR2 LQKENI. CDR3 bases: TGTGCCAGCTCACCGGCCGGGAGGACTAATGAAAAACTGTTTTTT. Translating gives CASSPAGRTNEKLFF.

V usage is TRBV28 and J usage is TRBJ2-5; 10 positions match TRBD1. Per germline, CDR1 MDHEN and CDR2 SYDVKM. The trim removed 7 bases at V and 5 bases at J, leaving 13 bases unmatched. This CDR3 spans 16 amino acids. The CDR3 sequence: CASNPRTGGWWETQYF. The CDR3 region has the DNA TGTGCCAGCAACCCTCGGACAGGGGGGTGGTGGGAGACCCAGTACTTC.

This chain links TRBV5-1 with TRBJ1-1, with D possibly TRBD1 on 5 matching bases. Trimming removed 4 bases at V and 1 base at J, with 8 bases between. This CDR3 has 13 amino acids. Germline lookup yields CDR1 SGHRS and CDR2 YFSETQ. The CDR3 here is CASSQGQNTEAFF. The CDR3 nucleotides are TGCGCCAGCAGCCAAGGACAGAACACTGAAGCTTTCTTT.

This clone was seen a handful of times. The V and J genes are TRBV7-9 and TRBJ2-3, with 8 nucleotides matching TRBD1. Unmatched junction bases numbered 4, after V lost 3 bases and J lost 2 bases. The germline V gene encodes CDR1 SEHNR and CDR2 FQNEAQ (reference sequence). CDR3 length equals 15 residues. In nucleotides, the CDR3 is TGTGCCAGCAGCTTCCAGGGGGCTATCACAGATACGCAGTATTTT. Translation: CASSFQGAITDTQYF.

This clone occurred once. The rearrangement links TRBV10-2 to TRBJ2-5; D not resolved. Trimming removed 4 bases from V and 2 bases from J, with 5 bases in between. The CDR3 is 12 residues long. Per the germline V gene, CDR1 is WSHSY and CDR2 is SAAADI. CDR3 in DNA: TGCGCCAGCAGTGGCCGGCAAGAGACCCAGTACTTC. It codes for CASSGRQETQYF.

V is TRBV2 and J is TRBJ1-2; the match to TRBD1 covers 7 bases. Per the germline V gene, CDR1 is SNHLY and CDR2 is FYNNEI. With V trimmed by 7 bases and J by 4 bases, 15 bases remained unmatched. There are 16 residues in the CDR3. The CDR3: CASTRDSLASGYGYTF. The CDR3 DNA reads as TGTGCCAGCACCCGGGACAGTCTGGCGAGTGGCTATGGCTACACCTTC.

The chain links TRBV4-3 to TRBJ2-1; 11 bases are a match to TRBD2. The length of the CDR3 is 15 residues. J lost 10 bases, V lost 4 bases, and 9 bases had no gene match. Germline V lookup: CDR1 LGHNA, CDR2 YSLEER. The CDR3, as DNA: TGCGCCAGCAGCCCTGAAGTAGCGGGGGGGCGGGAGCAGTTCTTC. Translating gives CASSPEVAGGREQFF.

The CDR3 here is CASTNRGYNEQFF. Here the CDR3 DNA reads TGTGCCAGCACCAACCGGGGCTACAATGAGCAGTTCTTC. This chain links TRBV7-2 with TRBJ2-1, with D maybe TRBD2 (5 bases). Germline CDR1 reads SGHTA; CDR2 reads FQGNSA. V lost 7 bases and J 3 bases, leaving 10 bases between the germline ends. The CDR3 spans 13 residues.

This chain joins TRBV5-5 and TRBJ2-4; 9 bases match TRBD1. Per germline, CDR1 SGHKS and CDR2 YYEKEE (reference sequence). Trimming cost V 4 bases and J 0 bases; bases outside gene matches: 17. CDR3 length equals 20 residues. This CDR3 reads CASSTTGTGPRSLAKNIQYF. The CDR3 nucleotides read TGTGCCAGCAGCACGACGGGGACAGGGCCGAGGTCTCTAGCCAAAAACATTCAGTACTTC.

This chain joins TRBV4-1 and TRBJ2-3, with 11 nucleotides matching TRBD2. This CDR3 contains 19 residues. The germline CDR1 and CDR2 sequences are MGHRA and YSYEKL. V shed 0 bases, J shed 0 bases, and the junction held 8 bases outside the gene matches. The CDR3 bases are TGCGCCAGCAGCCAAGACGCGGCTAGCGGGGGGACTAGCACAGATACGCAGTATTTT. This codes for CASSQDAASGGTSTDTQYF.

The gene calls are TRBV3-1 (or the pseudogene TRBV3-2) and TRBJ1-2; no clear D gene. The V end was cut by 2 bases, the J end by 8 bases, with 15 bases between. The CDR3 loop spans 14 amino acids. Germline V gene data show CDR1 as LGHDT and CDR2 as YNNKEL (reference sequence). CDR3: CASSQTTGYGGYTF. The DNA for the CDR3 is TGTGCCAGCAGCCAAACCACGGGGTATGGCGGCTACACCTTC.